These 9 T cell receptor beta chains were all obtained from the same sample, sequenced in a study of cytomegalovirus exposure and HLA in healthy donors. PCR primers comprised 60 Vbeta and 13 Jbeta primers. Some clones are missing from TCRdb's copy, which holds only in-frame ones; the method was immunoSEQ multiplex PCR. The table lists some 110,000 clones, roughly 79% of them singletons. The sample was PBMCs. These receptors all stem from a man aged 60 to 75 in good health and CMV-seropositive.

A word on this clone: One end of the junction is discordant with germline, which a read error may explain. Other DNA variants within this sample encode the same CDR3. The J gene is TRBJ2-7, the V gene TRBV5-1; 11 bases fit TRBD1. This CDR3 has 14 amino acids. Germline V CDR1 and CDR2: SGHRS, YFSETQ. The CDR3 DNA reads TGCGCTAGCAGCGGGGGACAGGGGGTCTACGAGCAGTACTTC. This encodes CASSGGQGVYEQYF.

This clone was counted only a few times. This rearrangement joins TRBV19 to TRBJ2-5; maybe TRBD2 (6 bases). Trimming took off 6 bases at V and 3 bases at J, with 14 bases between the two ends. This CDR3 has 14 residues. CDR1 and CDR2 (germline): LNHDA, SQIVND (reference sequence). The CDR3 is CASRQRAFEETQYF. The CDR3, as DNA: TGTGCCAGTAGGCAGCGGGCTTTCGAAGAGACCCAGTACTTC.

J is TRBJ2-7 and V is TRBV4-1, with 8 nucleotides matching TRBD1. The germline V gene has CDR1 MGHRA and CDR2 YSYEKL. Trimming removed 4 bases from V and 0 bases from J; junction bases left unmatched: 8. The CDR3 contains 16 residues. The CDR3 coding sequence is TGCGCCAGCAGCCGCAGCCGGGACAGGTACTCCTACGAGCAGTACTTC. It encodes CASSRSRDRYSYEQYF.

In DNA, the CDR3 is TGTGCCAGCTCAGTTGACAGGGGCTATGGCTACACCTTC. It yields the protein CASSVDRGYGYTF. This chain connects TRBV18 to TRBJ1-2, with 8 bases aligning to TRBD1. Germline CDR1 is KGHSH and CDR2 is LQKENI. The length of the CDR3 is 13 residues. With V trimmed by 5 bases and J by 4 bases, 3 bases remained unmatched.

The chain links TRBV27 to TRBJ2-7; 12 bases fit TRBD1. Trimming at V came to 3 bases and at J to 0 bases, leaving 3 bases not matched to a gene. Germline CDR1 reads MNHEY; CDR2 reads SMNVEV (reference sequence). The CDR3 is made up of 16 amino acids. The CDR3 DNA reads TGTGCCAGCAGTTTGGGGACAGGGGGCAGCTCCTACGAGCAGTACTTC. As protein: CASSLGTGGSSYEQYF.

The chain combines TRBV29-1 with TRBJ1-1; no clear D. The V end was cut by 8 bases, the J end by 4 bases, with 26 bases between. Germline V lookup: CDR1 SQVTM, CDR2 ANQGSEA. CDR3 length: 16 residues. The DNA for the CDR3 is TGCAGCATTCATATTGCGCCAAGAATAGCTGGCACTGAAGCTTTCTTT. Translation: CSIHIAPRIAGTEAFF.

The V and J genes are TRBV19 and TRBJ1-6, with 7 bases lining up with TRBD1. Per germline, CDR1 LNHDA and CDR2 SQIVND (reference sequence). The CDR3 has 15 amino acids. J lost 6 bases, V lost 5 bases, and 7 bases had no gene match. CDR3 loop: CASSRTGGVNSPLHF. CDR3 nucleotide sequence: TGTGCCAGTAGTCGGACAGGAGGTGTTAATTCACCCCTCCACTTT.

V is TRBV6-5 and J is TRBJ1-4; D possibly corresponds to TRBD1 (6 bases). The germline V gene encodes CDR1 MNHEY and CDR2 SVGAGI. CDR3 length: 16 amino acids. The V gene lost 2 bases and the J gene lost 8 bases, with 18 bases spanning the gap. CDR3 nucleotides: TGTGCCAGCAGTTACGGTCTGGCACGCCAGGGGGAAAAACTGTTTTTT. It yields the protein CASSYGLARQGEKLFF.

In its sample, this clone was seen once. This rearrangement joins TRBV7-6 to TRBJ2-2; no reliable D call. The germline V gene has CDR1 SGHVS and CDR2 FNYEAQ. The CDR3 runs to 12 residues. V was cut by 7 bases and J by 8 bases, with 11 bases left in between. CDR3 amino acids: CASTTPRGELFF. The CDR3 nucleotides read TGTGCCAGCACTACTCCGAGGGGGGAGCTGTTTTTT.